These T cell receptor beta chains were read from a single sample in a study of blood T cell repertoires in COVID-19. TCRdb's copy holds only in-frame clones and misses some; the assay was immunoSEQ multiplex PCR. The repertoire holds 70,000 to 100,000 clones, with approximately 90% as singletons. Material for sequencing was peripheral blood. All receptors come from a woman aged 55-69 years with COVID-19, enrolled during active disease. Both conserved end residues are part of each CDR3. Not every row has a clone size; where given, it reads once, few, many or a size class.

CDR3: CASSIDGSSTYSNQPQHF
V: TRBV19
size: -

CDR3: CATSSRQGYYSPLHF
V: TRBV15
size: -

CDR3: CASSVGTGWSSGANVLTF
V: TRBV9
size: -

CDR3: CATIDQRGTDTQYF
V: TRBV6-5
size: -

CDR3: CASSFSWDMDSPLHF
V: TRBV27
size: once

CDR3: CASSPLQGHQPQHF
V: TRBV27
size: -

CDR3: CASSFLFTNTDTQYF
V: TRBV5-1
size: -

CDR3: CASSQDRLHEQFF
V: TRBV14
size: -

CDR3: CASSGEGANVLTF
V: TRBV6-6
size: -

CDR3: CSASRTGYSNQPQHF
V: TRBV20-1
size: -

CDR3: CAIRMTGDNSPLHF
V: TRBV10-3
size: -

CDR3: CASSLGGGVYEQYF
V: TRBV7-2
size: -

CDR3: CASSPTGTNTYEQYF
V: TRBV7-2
size: -

CDR3: CASSRDRAGYEQYF
V: TRBV5-1
size: once

CDR3: CASSFQDRTEAFF
V: TRBV5-1
size: -

CDR3: CAWSEPGQGYQPQHF
V: TRBV30
size: -

CDR3: CASSPDRVYGYTF
V: TRBV11-2
size: -

CDR3: CASSSPGHRPTEAFF
V: TRBV28
size: once

CDR3: CSVVSGLGSYGYTF
V: TRBV29-1
size: -

CDR3: CASRDRGQYEQYF
V: TRBV6-1
size: -

CDR3: CSVEGTSGETQYF
V: TRBV29-1
size: -

CDR3: CASSLSGQGAYGYTF
V: TRBV7-9
size: -

CDR3: CASSEDGSIGYEQYF
V: TRBV6-1
size: once

CDR3: CSAAPLAGSTDTQYF
V: TRBV29-1
size: -

CDR3: CASSPLQGVTEAFF
V: TRBV18
size: -

CDR3: CATSGTEGAGKFPYYGYTF
V: TRBV15
size: -

CDR3: CASSLEINYGYTF
V: TRBV7-8
size: -

CDR3: CASSLTQGPGYTF
V: TRBV28
size: -

CDR3: CASSLGLSNTEAFF
V: TRBV4-1
size: -

CDR3: CASSIGQGAYEQYF
V: TRBV19
size: -

CDR3: CASSTSAGISNQPQHF
V: TRBV4-3
size: -

CDR3: CASSTDRGQGGNQPQHF
V: TRBV6-2/TRBV6-3
size: -

CDR3: CASSPTSGGSDTQYF
V: TRBV4-2
size: -

CDR3: CASREVSGGYTF
V: TRBV19
size: -

CDR3: CASSQGDRAGTQYF
V: TRBV3-1/TRBV3-2
size: -

CDR3: CASSPDRRFMNTEAFF
V: TRBV7-9
size: once

CDR3: CATSERGGTDTQYF
V: TRBV15
size: once

CDR3: CASSPTRATNEKLFF
V: TRBV18
size: -

CDR3: CASSSAGGAYEQYF
V: TRBV6-5
size: once

CDR3: CASSPGQGGWEKLFF
V: TRBV3-1/TRBV3-2
size: -

CDR3: CASSLGPGRGQPQHF
V: TRBV7-6
size: -

CDR3: CASSHRDSFMNTEAFF
V: TRBV5-5
size: once

CDR3: CASSLGQVYGYTF
V: TRBV9
size: few

CDR3: CASSLTGLGGQPQHF
V: TRBV27
size: -

CDR3: CASSIPENTEAFF
V: TRBV28
size: -

CDR3: CASSFGTSVGDEQFF
V: TRBV5-1
size: -

CDR3: CASSPQGANSYNEQFF
V: TRBV18
size: -

CDR3: CAARVGSSYNSPLHF
V: TRBV19
size: -

CDR3: CASRDRGGSPLHF
V: TRBV7-9
size: -

CDR3: CASSFSGRPPPLHF
V: TRBV7-9
size: -

CDR3: CASSVDRVKQPQHF
V: TRBV2
size: -

CDR3: CASSPEHSYNEQFF
V: TRBV7-9
size: -

CDR3: CASSHRSGPGDQYF
V: TRBV5-1
size: -

CDR3: CASSSGQMNTEAFF
V: TRBV6-5
size: few

CDR3: CASKEGRVSQPQHF
V: TRBV2
size: -

CDR3: CASTLAGEKLFF
V: TRBV6-5
size: -